The present entry profiles one T cell receptor (beta chain) with its context. This clonotype came up many times. Its antigen is currently not known. Base qualities were left out, and no much larger clone turns up one base away. The sample originates from a study of T-cell reconstitution after alpha-beta-depleted transplantation in children (dated by TCRdb to between 2015 and 2016). Describing the broader study: Using TCR repertoire profiling, the study followed T-cell immune reconstitution in a quantitative way in children after TCRalphabeta/CD19-depleted allogeneic hematopoietic cell transplantation.

The treatment or condition label of this sample denotes: allogeneic hematopoietic cell transplantation with graft depleted of TCRalphabeta T cells and CD19 B cells. The children who served as transplant recipients had been given grafts of TCRalphabeta/CD19-depleted allogeneic hematopoietic cells. Overall study outcomes, separate from this receptor: The frequencies of hyperexpanded clones fell over the following months, and after one year, T-cell counts and TCRbeta diversity were mostly attributed to newly produced T cells. The apparently early alphabetaT-cell count recovery about two months after transplant was reportedly dependent on only several hundred rapidly expanded clones derived from non-depleted graft cells. In some patients, the high TCRbeta diversity seen at day 60 was put down to recipient T cells and intrathymic progenitors that had survived conditioning.

The library was produced with PCR. The run used an Illumina HiSeq 2500. TCR library preparation used molecular barcoding, with unique molecular identifiers applied to normalize quantification of the TCRbeta repertoire. TCRdb reworked the public reads: Q25 trimming with fastp, MiXCR clone assembly, productive beta chains retained. Each entry is one CDR3 protein sequence, shown with its most common DNA and genes. Counted in this sample were some 220,000 distinct CDR3 sequences; about 11% of them appeared once. 28% of the sample is taken by the ten largest. Clipping removes 5 bases from V and 5 bases from J, with 14 as the unmatched junction base count. From the cysteine up to the phenylalanine, the CDR3 has a length of 17 residues. The retained sequence is limited to the CDR3, 51 bases, with the frame set at the first base. Reading the germline V gene gives CDR1 SGHTA and CDR2 FQGNSA.

The sample here was PBMCs, taken before TCRalphabeta/CD19-depleted stem cell transplant. The sequence was obtained from a child in the first two years of life with acute myeloid leukemia, due to receive a stem cell transplant. The chain is encoded by TRBV7-2 joined to TRBJ2-3, with 9 middle bases fitting TRBD2. The CDR3 sequence is CASSIRSGGGLGDTQYF. The DNA is as follows: TGTGCCAGCAGCATCCGTAGCGGGGGTGGTTTAGGAGATACGCAGTATTTT. When the CDR3 is completed using the reference TRBV7-2 and TRBJ2-3 genes on either side, the full variable domain is GAGVSQSPSNKVTEKGKDVELRCDPISGHTALYWYRQSLGQGLEFLIYFQGNSAPDKSGLPSDRFSAERTGGSVSTLTIQRTQQEDSAVYLCASSIRSGGGLGDTQYFGPGTRLTVL.